This T cell receptor beta chain was identified in a study of T-cell reconstitution after alpha-beta-depleted transplantation in children. V lost 0 bases and J lost 5, with 8 bases in between. CDR1 is GTSNPN, CDR2 SVGIG, per germline (reference sequence). This CDR3 is 12 amino acids long. Construction of the TCRbeta library involved unique molecular identifiers. TCRdb re-called the PCR reads through MiXCR, storing one row per CDR3 protein. In the table there are roughly 590,000 distinct CDR3 sequences, roughly 17% of which are singletons. The sequences come from PBMCs from the stem cell graft donor, collected from the stem cell graft. This rearrangement joins TRBV30 to TRBJ2-7; D unresolved. The receptor was derived from a human donor who donated a stem cell graft to a child with acute myeloid leukemia. This CDR3 is CAWSVESNEQYF. The CDR3 DNA reads TGTGCCTGGAGTGTGGAGAGCAACGAGCAGTACTTC.